This entry describes one T cell receptor beta chain. Its antigen is not yet known. It has no much larger one-base neighbor in the sample; base qualities were not kept. The immunoSEQ Assay, a bias-controlled multiplex PCR, was used to amplify TCRbeta CDR3 regions from genomic DNA. On the study's bioinformatics: The number of nucleated cells in each sample was estimated from the amplification of reference gene primers within the assay. Sequence reads were collapsed and filtered to measure the absolute abundance of every unique TCRbeta CDR3 rearrangement. For each sample, productive Simpson clonality was calculated by taking the square root of Simpson's diversity index across productive rearrangements. The table was pulled from immuneACCESS by TCRdb, which kept in-frame rearrangements only. Such tables lose some clones; where checked, under half of the loss comes from unresolved V genes, and the rest has no known cause. V and J calls and clone size are given by that table; D and trimming were obtained from the DNA. In all, the sample holds around 110,000 clones, and approximately 87% of those were seen once. The ten top clones hold under 2.5% of the sample.

The data originate from a study of blood T cell repertoires in COVID-19 (dated by TCRdb to 2020 to 2022). Concerning the study at large: Samples from collaborators originated in the United States, Italy and Spain and spanned both the acute and convalescent phases of COVID-19. Samples were obtained from the ongoing ImmuneRACE study (first 160 participants) and from about 1,300 subjects provided by 6 global collaborators. Nearly every sample came with metadata listing a de-identified subject ID, COVID-19 status, age in years and sex. Where HLA class I and class II types were available, the types were taken from metadata supplied by the sample provider, not from assay-based typing. Deeply sampled blood TCRbeta repertoires from subjects exposed to, actively infected with, or recovered from COVID-19 were included in the dataset. The repertoires were released in a freely available public database intended as a resource for research on the immune response to SARS-CoV-2. The material from the prospective study consisted of cDNA or gDNA derived from T cells, B-cell-depleted T cells, or PBMCs.

Taken from the germline V gene, the CDR1 and CDR2 loops are MGHRA and YSYEKL. Its CDR3 holds 13 amino acids, cysteine through phenylalanine. Just the 39-base CDR3 DNA is kept, in frame starting at base 1. V sheds 0 bases and J sheds 7 bases, leaving 10 bases between their ends. Broader findings and caveats from the paper: How much clinical and demographic metadata was included differed by source and by participant, and the metadata was provided uncurated.

Collaborating institutions collected whole blood in K2EDTA tubes following their own protocols. For TCRbeta analysis, collaborators shipped samples in one of three forms: frozen whole blood, isolated PBMCs, or DNA extracted from either of those sample types. The sequence was obtained from a man aged 25-40 years with acute or convalescent COVID-19. The rearranged segments are TRBV4-1 and TRBJ2-7; possibly the D gene is TRBD2, per 5 matching bases. Sequencing was performed on peripheral blood. CDR3 protein: CASSQEGAREQYF. The nucleotide sequence is given as TGCGCCAGCAGCCAAGAGGGAGCGAGGGAGCAGTACTTC.